This T cell receptor (beta chain) was captured in a study of cytomegalovirus exposure and HLA in healthy donors. Study-level background: About 80 million unique TCRs from HLA-typed donors made up an early data release.

Trimming removed 0 bases from V and 1 base from J; junction bases left unmatched: 4. The CDR3 has 15 residues. From germline, CDR1 is SGHRS and CDR2 YFSETQ. Comments on this clone: Its antigen remains unidentified.

It was with 60 Vbeta and 13 Jbeta primers that the PCR ran. The assay was immunoSEQ multiplex PCR, and TCRdb's table has in-frame clones only and misses some. The profile shows 110,000 to 150,000 clones, about 64% of them singletons. General observations from the study: Earlier analysis yielded a pattern in which most TCR beta V segments were productive about 87% or about 30% of the time. Three CMV-associated chains were confirmed in vitro to be specific for CMV antigens. The majority of TCR sequences were rare, yet some public TCRs appeared in many donors.

The sequenced material came from PBMCs. The source is a man aged 55 to 70 in good health and CMV-seronegative. The rearrangement links TRBV5-1 to TRBJ2-7; 7 bases map to TRBD2. The chain's CDR3 is CASSLGTSSSYEQYF. As DNA, the CDR3 is TGCGCCAGCAGCTTGGGGACTAGTTCATCCTACGAGCAGTACTTC.